This T cell receptor (beta chain) is drawn from a study of blood T cell repertoires in COVID-19. Turning to the study itself: COVID-19 samples from acute and convalescent phases originated in the United States, Italy and Spain. In each case, the material was cDNA or gDNA derived from T cells, B-cell-depleted T cells, or PBMCs.

V lost 0 bases, J lost 5 bases, and 11 bases stayed unmatched. CDR3 length equals 18 residues. CDR1 is SGHVS and CDR2 is FQNEAQ in the germline V gene. Per the original methods: Amplification of reference gene primers provided the estimated nucleated cell counts. The protocol was immunoSEQ multiplex PCR, while the TCRdb copy is restricted to in-frame clones and leaves out a portion. V, J and clone size were drawn from that table, and D and trimming were deduced from the DNA. The repertoire holds hundreds of thousands of clones, with 80% to 90% as singletons. This clone was recorded many times. The sequence was collected from a woman aged 50 to 65 with acute or convalescent COVID-19. The V and J genes are TRBV7-8 and TRBJ2-7; TRBD2 matches at 12 bases. Sequenced: peripheral blood. The CDR3 DNA follows: TGTGCCAGCAGCTTAGCCTCCGGGACTAGCGGGCGTGGTAACGAGCAGTACTTC. Translating gives CASSLASGTSGRGNEQYF.